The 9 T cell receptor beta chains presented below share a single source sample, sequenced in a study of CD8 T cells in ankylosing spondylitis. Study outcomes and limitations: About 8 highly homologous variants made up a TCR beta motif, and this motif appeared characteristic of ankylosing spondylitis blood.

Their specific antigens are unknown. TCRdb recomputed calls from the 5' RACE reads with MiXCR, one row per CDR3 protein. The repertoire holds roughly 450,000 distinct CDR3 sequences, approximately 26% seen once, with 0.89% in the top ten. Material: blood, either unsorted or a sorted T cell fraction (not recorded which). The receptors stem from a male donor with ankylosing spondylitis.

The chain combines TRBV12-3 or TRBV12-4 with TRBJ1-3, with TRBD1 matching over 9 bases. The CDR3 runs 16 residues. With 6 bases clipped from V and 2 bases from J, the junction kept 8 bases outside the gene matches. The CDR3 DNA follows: TGTGCCAGCAGGCCTGAACAGGGGGCGGCTGGAAACACCATATATTTT. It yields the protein CASRPEQGAAGNTIYF.

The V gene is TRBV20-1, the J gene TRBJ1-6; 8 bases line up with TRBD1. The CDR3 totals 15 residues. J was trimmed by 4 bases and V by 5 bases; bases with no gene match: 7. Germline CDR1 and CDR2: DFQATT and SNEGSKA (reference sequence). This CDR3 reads CSARTGLTYNSPLHF. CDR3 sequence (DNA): TGCAGTGCTCGGACAGGGCTAACTTATAATTCACCCCTCCACTTT.

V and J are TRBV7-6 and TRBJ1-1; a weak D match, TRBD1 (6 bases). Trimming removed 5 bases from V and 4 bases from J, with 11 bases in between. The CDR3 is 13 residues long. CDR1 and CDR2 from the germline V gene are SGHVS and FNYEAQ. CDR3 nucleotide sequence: TGTGCCAGCAGCAGGGACACGGGCACTGAAGCTTTCTTT. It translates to CASSRDTGTEAFF.

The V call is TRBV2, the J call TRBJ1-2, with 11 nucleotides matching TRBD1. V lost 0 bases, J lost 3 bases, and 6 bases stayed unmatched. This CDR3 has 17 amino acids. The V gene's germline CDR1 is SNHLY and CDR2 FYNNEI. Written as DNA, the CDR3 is TGTGCCAGCAGTGAAGCAGATGGACAGGGGGCGGACTATGGCTACACCTTC. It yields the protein CASSEADGQGADYGYTF.

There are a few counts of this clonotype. CDR3 sequence: CASSPLATNEKLFF. The CDR3 nucleotides read TGTGCCAGCAGCCCACTGGCAACTAATGAAAAACTGTTTTTT. The chain recombines TRBV12-3 or TRBV12-4 with TRBJ1-4; D gene ambiguous. V was trimmed by 6 bases and J by 0 bases, leaving 8 bases between them. The length of the CDR3 is 14 residues.

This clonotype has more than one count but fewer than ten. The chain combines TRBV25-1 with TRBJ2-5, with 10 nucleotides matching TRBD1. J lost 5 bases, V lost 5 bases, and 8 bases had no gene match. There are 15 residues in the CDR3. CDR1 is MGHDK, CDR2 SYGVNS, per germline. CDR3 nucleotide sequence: TGTGCCAGCAGTTTACCCGGGACAGGGGTCGAGACCCAGTACTTC. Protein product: CASSLPGTGVETQYF.

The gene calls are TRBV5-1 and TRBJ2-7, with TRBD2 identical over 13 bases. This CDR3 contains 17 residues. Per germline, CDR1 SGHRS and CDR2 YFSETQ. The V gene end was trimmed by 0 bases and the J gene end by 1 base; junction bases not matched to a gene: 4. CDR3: CASSLGLAGGFSYEQYF. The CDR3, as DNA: TGCGCCAGCAGCTTGGGACTAGCGGGAGGATTTTCCTACGAGCAGTACTTC. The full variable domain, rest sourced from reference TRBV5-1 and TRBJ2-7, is KAGVTQTPRYLIKTRGQQVTLSCSPISGHRSVSWYQQTPGQGLQFLFEYFSETQRNKGNFPGRFSGRQFSNSRSEMNVSTLELGDSALYLCASSLGLAGGFSYEQYFGPGTRLTVT.

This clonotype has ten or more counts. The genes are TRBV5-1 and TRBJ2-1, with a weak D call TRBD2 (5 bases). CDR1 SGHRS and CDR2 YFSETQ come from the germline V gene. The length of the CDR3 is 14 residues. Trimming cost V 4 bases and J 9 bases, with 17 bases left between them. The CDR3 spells CASSGGRANGEQFF. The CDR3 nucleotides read TGCGCCAGCAGCGGAGGTCGCGCAAACGGTGAGCAGTTCTTC.

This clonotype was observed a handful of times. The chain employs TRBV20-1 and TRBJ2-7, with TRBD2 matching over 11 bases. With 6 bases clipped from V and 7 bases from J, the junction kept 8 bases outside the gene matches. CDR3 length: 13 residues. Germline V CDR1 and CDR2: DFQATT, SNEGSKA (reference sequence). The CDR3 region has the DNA TGCAGTGCCGGGACTAGCGGAGGGGGAGAGCAGTACTTC. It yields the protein CSAGTSGGGEQYF.